This T cell receptor beta chain was retrieved from a study of memory CD4+ T cells and cytomegalovirus serostatus (dated by TCRdb to about 2019). For the wider study: The cohort included roughly 33 healthy adults from Belgium, of whom 9 were CMV seropositive and approximately 24 were CMV seronegative. The study sequenced CD4+ memory TCRbeta repertoires of a Belgian cohort with known cytomegalovirus serostatus to replicate a published TCR-based CMV serostatus classifier. Points the paper makes about the study in general: Of more than 150 previously reported CMV-associated TCRbeta sequences, about 62 appeared in the CD4+ memory repertoires, each in one to five individuals. For CMV serostatus prediction, a median bootstrapped AUC of approximately 0.95 was reached with the original framework, and a median bootstrapped AUC of approximately 0.89 was reached with a US-trained random forest. Only CD4+CD45RO+ memory cells were sequenced, in contrast to the original study, which included naive and memory CD4+ and CD8+ populations. A median bootstrapped AUC of around 0.95 with a 95% CI of 0.76-1.00 was achieved on the Belgian cohort by the original-framework classifier. The results were read as suggesting that the CMV-associated TCR signature is, for the most part, present in the CD4+ memory repertoire.

A FACSAria II was used to sort memory CD4+ T cells, defined as single viable CD3+CD4+CD8-CD45RO+ cells. CMV serostatus was assessed using a Roche Elecsys assay, by which serum IgG against CMV pp150, pp28, p38 and p52 was detected. Once the samples were thawed, total CD4+ T cells were enriched through positive selection using CD4 magnetic microbeads. The samples came from a different study that was designed specifically to examine the CD4+ T cell memory repertoire. Peripheral blood mononuclear cells were isolated and cryopreserved according to standard operating procedures, and serum was kept at -80 degrees C. Staining used CD3-PerCP (BW264/56), CD4-APC (RPA-T4), CD45RO-PE (UCHT1) and CD8-Pacific Orange (3B5) antibodies, with Sytox blue excluding non-viable cells. Trimming costs V 2 bases and J 2 bases, and their ends lie 7 bases apart. The cysteine opens and the phenylalanine closes a CDR3 of 15 amino acids. Only the CDR3 region is kept as DNA, spanning 45 bases read in frame from base 1. The germline V gene yields MNHNS for CDR1 and SASEGT for CDR2.

This clone was seen a single time. Its target antigen remains unknown. No base quality information exists; no much larger clone differs at one position. The Quick-DNA Microprep Kit was used to extract genomic DNA from the sorted cells. Amplification of TCRbeta DNA was done with the immunoSEQ hsTCRbeta kit, following the protocol from the manufacturer. An Illumina MiSeq instrument was used to sequence the TCRbeta libraries. The authors processed their data as follows. Removing out-of-frame sequences left roughly 2.4 million distinct TCRbeta sequences, an average of about 70,000 per individual. Each individual was scored by the count of roughly 160 previously reported CMV-associated TCRbeta sequences and the total productive distinct TCRbeta count. A beta-binomial model was reimplemented in Python, and scikit-learn random forests with default parameters were trained on data from the US cohort. Classifier performance on the Belgian cohort was summarized as median AUC with percentile confidence intervals over 10,000 bootstrap iterations. Entries here come from immuneACCESS through TCRdb and include only in-frame sequences with V and J called. Some clones fail to appear in such tables; in the studies checked, an unresolved V gene covers under half of the shortfall, and the cause of the remainder is unknown. The V and J calls and clone size are taken from that table; D and trimming were inferred from the DNA. This sample lists about 45,000 clones; roughly 78% were detected once. More than 0.9% of the sample goes to the ten largest clones.

This receptor was identified in an adult in good health and CMV-seronegative. Source material: memory CD4+ T cells from blood. Recombination joined TRBV6-1 with TRBJ1-6; a tentative D call is TRBD1 (5 bases match). CDR3 region: CASSEIGAYNSPLHF. The DNA sequence follows: TGTGCCAGCAGTGAAATAGGGGCCTATAATTCACCCCTCCACTTT.